The 7 T cell receptor beta chains in this list originate from one sample, sequenced in a study of neurological immune-mediated disorders. TCRdb recomputed calls from the 5' RACE reads with MiXCR, one row per CDR3 protein. The sample shows 40,000 to 60,000 distinct CDR3 sequences, 3% to 4% of them seen only once. Material for sequencing was PBMCs. The receptors derive from a man aged 35 to 55 with multiple sclerosis.

This clonotype is medium-sized (0.01 to 0.1%). CDR3 loop: CSAAGSGATDTQYF. CDR3 bases: TGCAGTGCTGCCGGTAGCGGGGCCACAGATACGCAGTATTTT. The V and J genes are TRBV20-1 and TRBJ2-3, with 8 nucleotides matching TRBD2. CDR1 DFQATT and CDR2 SNEGSKA come from the germline V gene (reference sequence). The V gene end was trimmed by 5 bases and the J gene end by 2 bases; junction bases not matched to a gene: 6. The CDR3 has 14 amino acids.

This clonotype was found many times. The chain has TRBV10-3 and TRBJ1-2, with TRBD1 matching over 9 bases. CDR3 length: 15 residues. From germline, CDR1 is ENHRY and CDR2 SYGVKD. The junction had 3 bases not matched to a gene; V was cut back by 2 bases and J by 2 bases. In DNA, the CDR3 is TGTGCCATCAGTGAGGCTACAGGGGGCAACTATGGCTACACCTTC. It encodes CAISEATGGNYGYTF.

This clonotype was picked up many times. This chain joins TRBV3-1 and TRBJ2-2; no clear D gene. The germline gives CDR1 LGHDT, CDR2 YNNKEL (reference sequence). CDR3 length: 15 amino acids. Between the trimmed V and J ends, which lost 3 bases and 1 base, there was a span of 9 bases. CDR3 coding DNA: TGTGCCAGCAGCCAGTTATACATGAACACCGGGGAGCTGTTTTTT. Translating gives CASSQLYMNTGELFF.

This clonotype has ten or more counts. The chain is built from TRBV7-3 and TRBJ2-5; unclear D gene. CDR1 and CDR2 from the germline V gene are SGHTA and FQGTGA. Trimming left V 0 bases short and J 1 base short, with 9 bases between. This CDR3 region has 15 residues. CDR3 residues: CASSLTPSVQETQYF. CDR3 DNA sequence: TGTGCCAGCAGCTTAACTCCCTCAGTCCAAGAGACCCAGTACTTC.

This clonotype was seen at least ten times. The V and J genes are TRBV4-1 and TRBJ2-7; D is perhaps TRBD2 (6 bases). Germline CDR1 MGHRA, CDR2 YSYEKL. Trimming removed 1 base from V and 0 bases from J, with 19 bases in between. This CDR3 is 18 amino acids long. DNA for the CDR3: TGCGCCAGCAGCCAAGGGATCCTCCGGAGGGAGATCTCCTACGAGCAGTACTTC. Residues: CASSQGILRREISYEQYF.

The table lists this clonotype with many counts. The V gene is TRBV4-1, the J gene TRBJ2-3; 8 bases are a match to TRBD2. The CDR3 contains 17 residues. J was trimmed by 4 bases and V by 4 bases; bases with no gene match: 13. Germline loops: CDR1 MGHRA, CDR2 YSYEKL. The CDR3 DNA follows: TGCGCCAGCAGCCCAAACCGGCACGGGGGGGTACCAGATACGCAGTATTTT. This sequence encodes CASSPNRHGGVPDTQYF.

The table lists this clonotype with many counts. V usage is TRBV7-9 and J usage is TRBJ2-2; 8 nucleotides agree with TRBD1. Trimming removed 4 bases from V and 4 bases from J; junction bases left unmatched: 2. The CDR3 is made up of 14 amino acids. Germline lookup yields CDR1 SEHNR and CDR2 FQNEAQ (reference sequence). The chain's CDR3 is CASSSTGGTGELFF. For the CDR3, the DNA is TGTGCCAGCAGCTCAACAGGGGGCACCGGGGAGCTGTTTTTT.